A single TCR beta chain is shown here with its context. The data were taken from a study of blood T cell repertoires in COVID-19. The wider study: Spain, Italy and the United States supplied samples that represented acute and convalescent COVID-19. PBMCs, B-cell-depleted T cells, or T cells provided the cDNA or gDNA that made up the material.

Trimming took off 3 bases at V and 0 bases at J, with 9 bases between the two ends. The germline CDR1 and CDR2 sequences are GTSNPN and SVGIG (reference sequence). This CDR3 region has 13 residues. How the authors handled the data: Nucleated cell counts were estimated from reference gene primer amplification. The table came from immunoSEQ multiplex PCR; TCRdb's copy has only in-frame clones and leaves some out. V and J calls and clone size are as listed in that table; D and trimming were resolved from the DNA. The sample yields about 24,000 clones, 89% seen once. Sequencing was carried out using peripheral blood. The chain links TRBV30 to TRBJ2-7; perhaps TRBD2 as D (5 bases). The source of this sequence is a woman in her 70s with active COVID-19. The CDR3 here is CAWRAADSYEQYF. CDR3 nucleotides: TGTGCCTGGAGGGCAGCGGACTCCTACGAGCAGTACTTC. The full variable domain, in which reference TRBV30 and TRBJ2-7 provide the parts outside the CDR3, is SQTIHQWPATLVQPVGSPLSLECTVEGTSNPNLYWYRQAAGRGLQLLFYSVGIGQISSEVPQNLSASRPQDRQFILSSKKLLLSDSGFYLCAWRAADSYEQYFGPGTRLTVT.